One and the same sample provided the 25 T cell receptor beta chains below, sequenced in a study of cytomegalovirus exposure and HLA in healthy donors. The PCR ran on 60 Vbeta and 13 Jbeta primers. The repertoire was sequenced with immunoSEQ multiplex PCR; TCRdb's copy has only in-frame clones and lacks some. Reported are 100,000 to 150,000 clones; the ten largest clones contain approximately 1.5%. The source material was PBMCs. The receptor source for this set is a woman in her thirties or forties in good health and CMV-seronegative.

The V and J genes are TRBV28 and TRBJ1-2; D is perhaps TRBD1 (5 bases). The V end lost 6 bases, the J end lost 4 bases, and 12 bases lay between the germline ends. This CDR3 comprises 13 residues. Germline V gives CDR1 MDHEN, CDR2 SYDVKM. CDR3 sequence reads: CASSLGRGYGYTF. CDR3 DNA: TGTGCCAGCAGCCTAGGGAGGGGCTATGGCTACACCTTC.

The CDR3 region has the DNA TGCAGCGCATCCTCTTTGCCGCAGGCTGGAAACACCATATATTTT. It codes for CSASSLPQAGNTIYF. The chain carries TRBV29-1 and TRBJ1-3; D gene uncertain. The V and J ends lost 7 bases and 2 bases respectively, with 18 bases between them. The CDR3 has 15 residues. The germline V gene has CDR1 SQVTM and CDR2 ANQGSEA.

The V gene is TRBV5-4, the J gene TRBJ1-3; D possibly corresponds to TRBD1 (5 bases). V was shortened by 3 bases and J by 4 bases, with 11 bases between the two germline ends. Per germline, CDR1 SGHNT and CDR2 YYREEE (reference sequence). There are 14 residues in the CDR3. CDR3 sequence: CASSSGGGGNTIYF. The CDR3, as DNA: TGTGCCAGCAGCTCGGGTGGGGGGGGAAACACCATATATTTT.

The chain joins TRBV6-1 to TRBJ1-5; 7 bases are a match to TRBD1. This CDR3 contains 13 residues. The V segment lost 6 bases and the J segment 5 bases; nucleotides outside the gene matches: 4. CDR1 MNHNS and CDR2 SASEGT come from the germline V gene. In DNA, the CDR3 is TGTGCCAGCAGGAGACAGGGAGATCAGCCCCAGCATTTT. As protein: CASRRQGDQPQHF.

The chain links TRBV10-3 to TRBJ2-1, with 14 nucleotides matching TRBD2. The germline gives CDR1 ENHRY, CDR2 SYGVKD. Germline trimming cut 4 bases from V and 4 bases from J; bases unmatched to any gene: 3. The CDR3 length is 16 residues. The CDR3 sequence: CAISGLAGGRYNEQFF. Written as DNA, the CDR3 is TGTGCCATCAGTGGACTAGCGGGGGGGCGGTACAATGAGCAGTTCTTC.

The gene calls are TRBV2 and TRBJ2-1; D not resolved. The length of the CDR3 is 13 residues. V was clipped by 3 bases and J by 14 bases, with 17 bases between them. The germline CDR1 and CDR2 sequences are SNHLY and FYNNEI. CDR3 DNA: TGTGCCAGCAGTGAGTCTTTGGCTCCTCGGGAGTTCTTC. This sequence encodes CASSESLAPREFF. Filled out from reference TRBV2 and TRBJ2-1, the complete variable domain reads EPEVTQTPSHQVTQMGQEVILRCVPISNHLYFYWYRQILGQKVEFLVSFYNNEISEKSEIFDDQFSVERPDGSNFTLKIRSTKLEDSAMYFCASSESLAPREFFGPGTRLTVL.

Here the CDR3 DNA reads TGTGCCGGACAGCCGGGACAAGGAAGATCACCCCTCCACTTT. Its protein is CAGQPGQGRSPLHF. V usage is TRBV2 and J usage is TRBJ1-6, with TRBD1 as a possible D gene (6 bases). This CDR3 contains 14 residues. The germline V gene encodes CDR1 SNHLY and CDR2 FYNNEI. Trimming left V 11 bases short and J 10 bases short, with 21 bases between.

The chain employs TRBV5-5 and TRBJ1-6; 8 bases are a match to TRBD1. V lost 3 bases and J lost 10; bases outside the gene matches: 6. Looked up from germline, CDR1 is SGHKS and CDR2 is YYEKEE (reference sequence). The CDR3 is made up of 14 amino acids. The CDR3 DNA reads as TGTGCCAGCAGCTCTCCTACAGGGGGATCACCCCTCCACTTT. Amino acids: CASSSPTGGSPLHF.

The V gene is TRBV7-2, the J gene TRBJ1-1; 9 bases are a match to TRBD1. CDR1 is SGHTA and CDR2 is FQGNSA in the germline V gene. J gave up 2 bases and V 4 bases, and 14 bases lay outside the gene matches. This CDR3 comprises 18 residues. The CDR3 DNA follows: TGTGCCAGCAGCTCACTTATTACAGGGGGCGCCTTTAACACTGAAGCTTTCTTT. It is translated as CASSSLITGGAFNTEAFF.

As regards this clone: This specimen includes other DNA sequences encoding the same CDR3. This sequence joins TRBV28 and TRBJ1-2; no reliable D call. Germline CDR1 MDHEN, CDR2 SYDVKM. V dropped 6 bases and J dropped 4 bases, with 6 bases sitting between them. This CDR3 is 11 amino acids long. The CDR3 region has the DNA TGTGCCAGCAGCTCCTCCTATGGCTACACCTTC. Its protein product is CASSSSYGYTF.

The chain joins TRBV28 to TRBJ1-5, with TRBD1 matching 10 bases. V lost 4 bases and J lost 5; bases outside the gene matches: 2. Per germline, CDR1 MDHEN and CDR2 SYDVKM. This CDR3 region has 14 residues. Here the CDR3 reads CASSSTGGDQPQHF. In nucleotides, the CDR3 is TGTGCCAGCAGTTCGACAGGGGGCGATCAGCCCCAGCATTTT.

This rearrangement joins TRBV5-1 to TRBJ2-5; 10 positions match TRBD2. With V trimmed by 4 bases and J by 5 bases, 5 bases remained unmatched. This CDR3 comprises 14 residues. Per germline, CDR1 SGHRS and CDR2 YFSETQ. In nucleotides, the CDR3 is TGCGCCAGCAGCCTTAGCGGGGGGAGGGAGACCCAGTACTTC. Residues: CASSLSGGRETQYF.

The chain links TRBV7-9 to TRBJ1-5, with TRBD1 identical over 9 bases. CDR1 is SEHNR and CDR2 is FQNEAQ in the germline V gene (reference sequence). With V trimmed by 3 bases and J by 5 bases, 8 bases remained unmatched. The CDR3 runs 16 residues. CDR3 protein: CASSFNRGPGDQPQHF. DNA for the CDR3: TGTGCCAGCAGCTTTAACAGGGGGCCGGGGGATCAGCCCCAGCATTTT.

DNA for the CDR3: TGTGCCATCAGTGACCCTAGGGGGGGGGCGGAGCAGTTCTTC. Translated: CAISDPRGGAEQFF. The chain links TRBV10-3 to TRBJ2-1; D might be TRBD2 (7 bases). V was trimmed by 3 bases and J by 10 bases, leaving 16 bases between them. Germline V gene data show CDR1 as ENHRY and CDR2 as SYGVKD. This CDR3 has 14 amino acids.

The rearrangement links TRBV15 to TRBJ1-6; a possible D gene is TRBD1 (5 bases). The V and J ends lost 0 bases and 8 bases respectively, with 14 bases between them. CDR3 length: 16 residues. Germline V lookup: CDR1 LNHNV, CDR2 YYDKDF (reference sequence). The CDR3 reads CATSRDGASAHSPLHF. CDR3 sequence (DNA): TGTGCCACCAGCAGAGATGGGGCCTCCGCGCATTCACCCCTCCACTTT.

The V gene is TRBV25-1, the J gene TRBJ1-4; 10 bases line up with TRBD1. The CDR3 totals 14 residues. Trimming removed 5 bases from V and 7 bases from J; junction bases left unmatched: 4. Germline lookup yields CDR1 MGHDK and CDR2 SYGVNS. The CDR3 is CASSPGTGVEKLFF. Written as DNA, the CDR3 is TGTGCCAGCAGTCCCGGGACAGGGGTTGAAAAACTGTTTTTT.

CDR3 amino acids: CASSPGQGWDYEQYF. The DNA for the CDR3 is TGTGCCAGCAGCCCGGGACAGGGGTGGGACTACGAGCAGTACTTC. V is TRBV7-9 and J is TRBJ2-7; 10 bases agree with TRBD1. V was clipped by 5 bases and J by 3 bases; unmatched bases: 7. The CDR3 loop spans 15 amino acids. Germline V gene sequence: CDR1 SEHNR, CDR2 FQNEAQ (reference sequence). The full variable domain, with the rest looked up from reference TRBV7-9 and TRBJ2-7, is DTGVSQNPRHKITKRGQNVTFRCDPISEHNRLYWYRQTLGQGPEFLTYFQNEAQLEKSRLLSDRFSAERPKGSFSTLEIQRTEQGDSAMYLCASSPGQGWDYEQYFGPGTRLTVT.

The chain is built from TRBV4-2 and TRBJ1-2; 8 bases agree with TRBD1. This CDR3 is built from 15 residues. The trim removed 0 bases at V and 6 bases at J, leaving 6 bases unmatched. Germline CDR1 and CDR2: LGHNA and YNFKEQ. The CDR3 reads CASSQDRTGPHGYTF. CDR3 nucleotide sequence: TGTGCCAGCAGCCAAGATCGGACAGGGCCCCATGGCTACACCTTC.

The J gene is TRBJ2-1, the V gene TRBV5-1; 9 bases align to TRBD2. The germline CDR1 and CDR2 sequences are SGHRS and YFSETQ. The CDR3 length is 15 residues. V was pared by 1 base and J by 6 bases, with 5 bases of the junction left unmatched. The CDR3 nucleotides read TGCGCCAGCAGCTTGCGCGGGGGGGTTCTCAATGAGCAGTTCTTC. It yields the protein CASSLRGGVLNEQFF.

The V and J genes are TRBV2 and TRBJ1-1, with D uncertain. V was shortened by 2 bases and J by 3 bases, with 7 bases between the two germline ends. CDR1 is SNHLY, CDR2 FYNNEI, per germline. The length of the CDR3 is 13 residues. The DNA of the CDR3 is TGTGCCAGCAGTGAAAGCCCCGACACTGAAGCTTTCTTT. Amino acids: CASSESPDTEAFF.

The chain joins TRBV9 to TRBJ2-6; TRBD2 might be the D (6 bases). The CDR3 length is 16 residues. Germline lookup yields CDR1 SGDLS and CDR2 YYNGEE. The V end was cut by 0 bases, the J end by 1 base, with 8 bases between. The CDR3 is CASSVGGGSGANVLTF. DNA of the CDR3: TGTGCCAGCAGCGTAGGGGGAGGATCTGGGGCCAACGTCCTGACTTTC.

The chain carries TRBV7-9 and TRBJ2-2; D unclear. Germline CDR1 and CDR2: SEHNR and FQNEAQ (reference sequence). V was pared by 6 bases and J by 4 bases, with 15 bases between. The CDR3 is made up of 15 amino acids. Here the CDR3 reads CASSLSGSFTGELFF. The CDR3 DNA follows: TGTGCCAGCAGTCTATCCGGGTCCTTCACCGGGGAGCTGTTTTTT.

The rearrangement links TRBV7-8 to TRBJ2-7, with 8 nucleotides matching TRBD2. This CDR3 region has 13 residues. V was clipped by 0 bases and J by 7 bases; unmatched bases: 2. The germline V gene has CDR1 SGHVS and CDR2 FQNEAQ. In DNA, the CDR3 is TGTGCCAGCAGCTTAGCCCGGGGGGGAGAGCAGTACTTC. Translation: CASSLARGGEQYF.

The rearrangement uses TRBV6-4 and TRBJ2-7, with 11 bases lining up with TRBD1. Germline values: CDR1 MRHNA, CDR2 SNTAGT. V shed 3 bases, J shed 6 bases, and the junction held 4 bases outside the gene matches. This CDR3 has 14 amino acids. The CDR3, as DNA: TGTGCCAGCAGTGAAGGACAGGGGGCTGGCGAGCAGTACTTC. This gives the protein CASSEGQGAGEQYF.

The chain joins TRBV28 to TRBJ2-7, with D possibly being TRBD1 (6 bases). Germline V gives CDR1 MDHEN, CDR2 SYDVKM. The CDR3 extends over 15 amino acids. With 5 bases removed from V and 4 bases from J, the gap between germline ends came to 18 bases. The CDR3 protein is CASSRPGQGKYEQYV. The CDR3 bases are TGTGCCAGCAGTCGCCCTGGGCAGGGGAAGTACGAGCAGTACGTC.